This T cell receptor (beta chain) was profiled in a study of blood T cell repertoires in COVID-19. Study overall: The United States, Italy and Spain supplied acute and convalescent COVID-19 samples. Sources were T cells, B-cell-depleted T cells, or PBMCs; the material itself was cDNA or gDNA.

Germline CDR1 MDHEN, CDR2 SYDVKM. The V and J ends lost 3 bases and 1 base respectively, with 19 bases between them. The CDR3 length is 17 residues. Libraries were prepared by immunoSEQ multiplex PCR; TCRdb keeps only in-frame clonotypes and omits some of them. The sample has roughly 160,000 clones, around 90% seen once. V gene TRBV28 combines with J gene TRBJ2-7; D may be TRBD1 (7 bases). This TCR was recovered from a man aged 45-60 years who had recovered from COVID-19. Sequencing was carried out using peripheral blood. DNA for the CDR3: TGTGCCAGCAGTTTCCCTGTTAGCGGACAGGTGTCCTACGAGCAGTACTTC. This sequence encodes CASSFPVSGQVSYEQYF.